What follows are 14 T cell receptor beta chains derived from one specimen sequenced in a study of long-term antiretroviral therapy in people with HIV. Version v3.0 of the immunoSEQ assay ran at survey level. Sequenced by immunoSEQ multiplex PCR; TCRdb stores in-frame clones only, minus some. This repertoire shows over 40,000 clones, about 94% found once; its top ten account for around 2.1%. Sample: unsorted PBMCs, taken approximately 9.1 years after starting antiretroviral therapy. The source is a man aged 25 to 40 with HIV.

The chain links TRBV2 to TRBJ2-1; either TRBD1 or TRBD2 may fit D (5 bases each). Trimming pared 8 bases from V and 1 base from J, leaving 9 bases between. In germline, CDR1 is SNHLY, CDR2 FYNNEI. The CDR3 runs to 13 residues. CDR3 amino acids: CASLGRSYNEQFF. DNA for the CDR3: TGTGCCAGCCTGGGACGGTCCTACAATGAGCAGTTCTTC.

This clone showed up just a few times. This sequence joins TRBV9 and TRBJ2-1, with 10 positions matching TRBD1. Looked up from germline, CDR1 is SGDLS and CDR2 is YYNGEE. V was pared by 4 bases and J by 6 bases, with 13 bases of the junction left unmatched. This CDR3 is 17 amino acids long. The CDR3 DNA follows: TGTGCCAGCAGCCCCCAGTTGGGACAGGGGTTTAGCAATGAGCAGTTCTTC. Its translation is CASSPQLGQGFSNEQFF. The whole variable domain, remainder taken from reference TRBV9 and TRBJ2-1, is DSGVTQTPKHLITATGQRVTLRCSPRSGDLSVYWYQQSLDQGLQFLIQYYNGEERAKGNILERFSAQQFPDLHSELNLSSLELGDSALYFCASSPQLGQGFSNEQFFGPGTRLTVL.

The chain uses TRBV7-8 and TRBJ2-5; D unclear. The germline V and J ends were trimmed by 4 bases and 3 bases, with 12 bases remaining between them. Germline CDR1 is SGHVS and CDR2 is FQNEAQ. This CDR3 spans 14 amino acids. CDR3 nucleotides: TGTGCCAGCAGCTCCAGGACGGCTAAAGAGACCCAGTACTTC. It specifies CASSSRTAKETQYF.

This clone was seen just once. V usage is TRBV30 and J usage is TRBJ2-3; 8 positions agree with TRBD1. The CDR3 contains 13 residues. The V segment lost 8 bases and the J segment 3 bases; nucleotides outside the gene matches: 7. The germline V gene has CDR1 GTSNPN and CDR2 SVGIG (reference sequence). CDR3 nucleotide sequence: TGTGCCGGGACAGGCTCGATAACAGATACGCAGTATTTT. Residues: CAGTGSITDTQYF.

The chain has TRBV6-1 and TRBJ1-3; D gene unclear. Trimming pared 2 bases from V and 1 base from J, leaving 9 bases between. CDR1 and CDR2 (germline): MNHNS, SASEGT. This CDR3 has 15 residues. The CDR3, as DNA: TGTGCCAGCAGTGAACCAACAGAGTCTGGAAACACCATATATTTT. Its translation is CASSEPTESGNTIYF.

This chain links TRBV7-9 with TRBJ1-5; a weak D match, TRBD1 (5 bases). V was pared by 6 bases and J by 3 bases, with 9 bases between. The germline gives CDR1 SEHNR, CDR2 FQNEAQ (reference sequence). CDR3 size: 13 residues. CDR3 DNA: TGTGCCAGCAGTGAACAGGTCAATCAGCCCCAGCATTTT. Encoded protein: CASSEQVNQPQHF.

The chain employs TRBV4-1 and TRBJ2-7; D call uncertain. V shed 2 bases and J shed 3 bases, with 8 bases lying between them. Germline V CDR1 and CDR2: MGHRA, YSYEKL. The CDR3 consists of 13 residues. Here the CDR3 reads CASSQYSGYEQYV. CDR3 DNA sequence: TGCGCCAGCAGCCAATACTCCGGCTACGAGCAGTACGTC.

This chain uses TRBV9 with TRBJ2-5; D is unresolved. CDR3 length: 14 amino acids. Trimming removed 0 bases at V and 5 bases at J, with 11 bases between. CDR1 and CDR2 (germline): SGDLS, YYNGEE. The CDR3 coding sequence is TGTGCCAGCAGCGTAGTTGGGGAAGGGGAGACCCAGTACTTC. It codes for CASSVVGEGETQYF.

This chain connects TRBV5-1 to TRBJ1-1; D remains ambiguous. CDR1 is SGHRS and CDR2 is YFSETQ in the germline V gene. The length of the CDR3 is 14 residues. Trimming left V 0 bases short and J 3 bases short, with 9 bases between. This CDR3 is CASSLGSRDTEAFF. For the CDR3, the DNA is TGCGCCAGCAGCTTGGGAAGTAGGGACACTGAAGCTTTCTTT.

The gene calls are TRBV7-8 and TRBJ2-7, with TRBD2 matching 8 bases. This CDR3 is built from 14 residues. Unmatched junction bases numbered 6, after V lost 5 bases and J lost 3 bases. In germline, CDR1 is SGHVS, CDR2 FQNEAQ. This CDR3 reads CASSRGGRGYEQYV. The CDR3 coding sequence is TGTGCCAGCAGCCGCGGGGGGAGGGGCTACGAGCAGTACGTC.

V is TRBV28 and J is TRBJ1-2; no firm D call. Germline V gene data show CDR1 as MDHEN and CDR2 as SYDVKM. Trimming left V 1 base short and J 4 bases short, with 10 bases between. The CDR3 loop spans 14 amino acids. The CDR3 bases are TGTGCCAGCAGTTTATACCCCCACAGCTATGGCTACACCTTC. This sequence encodes CASSLYPHSYGYTF.

The chain recombines TRBV5-8 with TRBJ2-2, with D perhaps matching TRBD2 (7 bases). This CDR3 has 16 residues. In germline, CDR1 is SGHTS, CDR2 YDEGEE. The ends were cut back, 3 bases at V and 7 bases at J, with 19 bases in the middle. CDR3 in amino acids: CASSSVRGAMGGELFF. The CDR3 bases are TGTGCCAGCAGCTCTGTCCGGGGGGCCATGGGCGGGGAGCTGTTTTTT.

This sequence joins TRBV25-1 and TRBJ1-2; D perhaps matches TRBD1 (5 bases). The CDR3 has 14 residues. The germline V and J ends were trimmed by 5 bases and 2 bases, with 12 bases remaining between them. Germline CDR1 MGHDK, CDR2 SYGVNS. CDR3 DNA: TGTGCCAGCAGTCCCCCAGGGACGAACTATGGCTACACCTTC. Its protein is CASSPPGTNYGYTF.

The chain couples TRBV5-1 to TRBJ2-3, with 9 bases fitting TRBD2. The CDR3 consists of 15 residues. Losses at the gene ends were 1 base for V and 3 bases for J; bases not matched to a gene: 3. Germline CDR1 reads SGHRS; CDR2 reads YFSETQ. Written as DNA, the CDR3 is TGCGCCAGCAGCTTGCCGCTAGCGGGGACAGATACGCAGTATTTT. This encodes CASSLPLAGTDTQYF.